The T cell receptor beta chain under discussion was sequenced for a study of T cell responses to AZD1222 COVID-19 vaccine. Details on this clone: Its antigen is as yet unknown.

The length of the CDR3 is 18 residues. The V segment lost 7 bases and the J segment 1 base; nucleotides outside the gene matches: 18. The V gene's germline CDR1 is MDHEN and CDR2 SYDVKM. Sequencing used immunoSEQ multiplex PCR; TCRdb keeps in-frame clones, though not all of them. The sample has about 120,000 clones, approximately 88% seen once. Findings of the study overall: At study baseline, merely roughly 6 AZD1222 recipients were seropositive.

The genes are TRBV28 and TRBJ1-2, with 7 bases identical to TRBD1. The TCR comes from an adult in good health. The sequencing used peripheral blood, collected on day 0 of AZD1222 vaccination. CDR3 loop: CASTPPLGNRGSNYGYTF. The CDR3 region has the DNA TGTGCCAGCACCCCCCCCCTGGGAAACAGGGGCAGTAACTATGGCTACACCTTC.